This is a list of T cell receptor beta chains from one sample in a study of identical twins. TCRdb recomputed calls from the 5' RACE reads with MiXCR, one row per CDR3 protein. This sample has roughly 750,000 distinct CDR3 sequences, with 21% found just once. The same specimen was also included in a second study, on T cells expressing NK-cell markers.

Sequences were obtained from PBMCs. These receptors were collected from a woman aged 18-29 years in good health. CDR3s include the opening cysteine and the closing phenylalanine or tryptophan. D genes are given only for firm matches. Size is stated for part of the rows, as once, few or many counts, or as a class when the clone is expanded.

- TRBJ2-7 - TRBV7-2 CAISRGRGEQYF TGTGCCATCAGCCGCGGGCGCGGGGAGCAGTACTTC
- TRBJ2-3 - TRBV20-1 CSAVGLAVDTQYF TGCAGTGCTGTCGGATTAGCGGTGGATACGCAGTATTTT
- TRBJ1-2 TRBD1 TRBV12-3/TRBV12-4 CASSRQGRDYGYTF TGTGCCAGCAGTAGACAGGGTAGGGACTATGGCTACACCTTC
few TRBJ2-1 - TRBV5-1 CASSLAASFGNEQFF TGCGCCAGCAGCTTGGCCGCTAGTTTTGGCAATGAGCAGTTCTTC
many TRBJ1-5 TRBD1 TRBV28 CASSLQDRDNQPQHF TGTGCCAGCAGTTTACAAGACAGGGACAATCAGCCCCAGCATTTT
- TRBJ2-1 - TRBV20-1 CSATSFKGPRIEQFF TGCAGTGCTACGTCCTTTAAAGGACCGAGGATTGAGCAGTTCTTC
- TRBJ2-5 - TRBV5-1 CASSLPNDAETQYF TGCGCCAGCAGCTTGCCGAACGATGCGGAGACCCAGTACTTC
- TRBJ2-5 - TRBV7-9 CASSFGPFQETQYF TGTGCCAGCAGCTTCGGCCCGTTCCAAGAGACCCAGTACTTC
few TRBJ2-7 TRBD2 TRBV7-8 CASSLTSGGYEQYF TGTGCCAGCAGCTTGACTAGCGGGGGCTACGAGCAGTACTTC
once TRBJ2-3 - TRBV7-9 CASSSSGGERTDTQYF TGTGCCAGCAGCTCGTCAGGGGGGGAGCGCACAGATACGCAGTATTTT
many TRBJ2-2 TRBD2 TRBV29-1 CSVDVAGGNTGELFF TGCAGCGTTGATGTAGCGGGGGGGAACACCGGGGAGCTGTTTTTT
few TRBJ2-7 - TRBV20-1 CSAEGPDRTYEQYF TGCAGTGCAGAGGGCCCGGACAGAACCTACGAGCAGTACTTC
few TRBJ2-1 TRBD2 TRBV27 CASSASGAGYNEQFF TGTGCCAGCAGTGCAAGCGGGGCTGGCTACAATGAGCAGTTCTTC
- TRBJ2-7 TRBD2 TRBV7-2 CASSRSPSGSLSYEQYF TGTGCCAGCAGTCGATCCCCCAGCGGGAGTTTGTCCTACGAGCAGTACTTC
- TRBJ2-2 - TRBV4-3 CASSQETSSNTGELFF TGCGCCAGCAGCCAAGAGACGAGTTCTAACACCGGGGAGCTGTTTTTT
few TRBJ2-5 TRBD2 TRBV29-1 CSVVVSGSNQETQYF TGCAGCGTTGTAGTAAGCGGGAGTAACCAAGAGACCCAGTACTTC
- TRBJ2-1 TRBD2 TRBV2 CASSPTWGGWNNEQFF TGTGCCAGCAGTCCAACATGGGGGGGGTGGAACAATGAGCAGTTCTTC
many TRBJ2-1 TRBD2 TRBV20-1 CSARDHSGRSEQFF TGCAGTGCTAGAGATCATAGCGGGAGGTCTGAGCAGTTCTTC
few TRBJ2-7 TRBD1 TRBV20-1 CSARTGGDEQYF TGCAGTGCCCGGACAGGGGGCGACGAGCAGTACTTC
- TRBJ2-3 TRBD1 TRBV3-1 CASSQVWAGGTDTQYF TGTGCCAGCAGCCAAGTGTGGGCAGGGGGAACAGATACGCAGTATTTT
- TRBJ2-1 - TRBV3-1 CASSRDGENEQFF TGTGCCAGCAGCCGGGACGGGGAGAATGAGCAGTTCTTC
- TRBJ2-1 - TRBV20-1 CSAEGPINEQFF TGCAGTGCAGAGGGACCGATCAATGAGCAGTTCTTC
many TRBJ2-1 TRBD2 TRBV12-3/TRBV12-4 CASRGGAGTYNEQFF TGTGCCAGCAGGGGGGGAGCGGGGACTTACAATGAGCAGTTCTTC